The present T cell receptor (beta chain) was sequenced within a study of T cell changes during pregnancy in multiple sclerosis. This CDR3 has 12 residues. V was clipped by 5 bases and J by 13 bases, with 17 bases between them. CDR1 SEHNR and CDR2 FQNEAQ come from the germline V gene (reference sequence). Clones were sequenced by immunoSEQ multiplex PCR, and TCRdb holds only the in-frame ones, with some missing. The repertoire holds more than 90,000 clones, with around nine tenths as singletons. The source is a female donor with multiple sclerosis, enrolled in a pregnancy study. Sample: peripheral blood, taken in the third trimester of pregnancy. The rearrangement uses TRBV7-9 and TRBJ1-1; no reliable D call. DNA for the CDR3: TGTGCCAGCAGCCAGAGGGCCGGCTCGAGTTTCTTT. It encodes CASSQRAGSSFF.